The rows below give T cell receptor beta chains drawn from one sample of a study of shared clonotypes between healthy human individuals. The repertoire was sequenced with immunoSEQ multiplex PCR; TCRdb's copy has only in-frame clones and lacks some. Here the sample spans roughly 890,000 clones, about 91% being singletons. Sequencing used naive CD8+ T cells sorted from blood. The receptors derive from a man under 40 in good health. Both conserved end residues are part of each CDR3. A D gene is named only where the DNA matches it firmly. Expanded clones are given a class, and other clones once, few, many or no size at all.

NA | TRBJ2-1 | NA | TRBV7-9 | CASTLDASYNEQFF | TGTGCCAGCACCTTGGACGCATCCTACAATGAGCAGTTCTTC
NA | TRBJ2-2 | NA | TRBV5-1 | CASSLAGSGNTGELFF | TGCGCCAGCAGCTTGGCTGGGAGCGGGAACACCGGGGAGCTGTTTTTT
NA | TRBJ1-2 | NA | TRBV7-9 | CASRTDGPDYGYTF | TGTGCCAGCAGAACCGACGGCCCCGACTATGGCTACACCTTC
TRBD1 | TRBJ2-2 | NA | TRBV4-1 | CASSQNDRDRITNTGELFF | TGCGCCAGCAGCCAAAACGACCGGGACAGGATCACGAACACCGGGGAGCTGTTTTTT
NA | TRBJ2-3 | NA | TRBV27 | CASGPTTGPLSTDTQYF | TGTGCCAGCGGCCCTACAACGGGCCCCCTGAGCACAGATACGCAGTATTTT
NA | TRBJ2-7 | NA | TRBV2 | CASSEAGRTYEQYF | TGTGCCAGCAGTGAAGCGGGTAGAACCTACGAGCAGTACTTC
NA | TRBJ2-1 | few | TRBV6-1 | CASSEYYEQFF | TGTGCCAGCAGTGAATATTATGAGCAGTTCTTC
TRBD1 | TRBJ2-4 | NA | TRBV7-9 | CASSWPGQSPRGNIQYF | TGTGCCAGCAGCTGGCCGGGACAGTCCCCCCGAGGAAACATTCAGTACTTC
TRBD2 | TRBJ2-1 | NA | TRBV9 | CASSVAGAGVLDEQFF | TGTGCCAGCAGCGTAGCGGGAGCGGGAGTTCTCGATGAGCAGTTCTTC
NA | TRBJ2-1 | NA | TRBV5-1 | CASSLGRPADNEQFF | TGCGCCAGCAGCTTGGGGAGGCCAGCTGACAATGAGCAGTTCTTC
NA | TRBJ2-5 | NA | TRBV14 | CASSQVLEETQYF | TGTGCCAGCAGCCAAGTACTAGAAGAGACCCAGTACTTC
NA | TRBJ1-5 | NA | TRBV28 | CASSFWEGNQPQHF | TGTGCCAGCAGTTTTTGGGAAGGGAACCAGCCCCAGCATTTT
NA | TRBJ1-2 | NA | TRBV7-9 | CASSLDNDYGYTF | TGTGCCAGCAGCTTGGACAATGACTATGGCTACACCTTC
TRBD2 | TRBJ2-7 | NA | TRBV28 | CASSLSSGTGELAGGHGDEQYF | TGTGCCAGCAGCTTATCCTCCGGGACAGGAGAATTAGCGGGAGGCCACGGGGACGAGCAGTACTTC
NA | TRBJ2-3 | NA | TRBV9 | CASSGDRDPPADTQYF | TGTGCCAGCAGCGGTGACCGGGACCCCCCCGCAGATACGCAGTATTTT
NA | TRBJ2-3 | NA | TRBV11-2 | CASSLDSWDLVPVTDTQYF | TGTGCCAGCAGCTTAGATTCGTGGGACCTCGTTCCCGTCACAGATACGCAGTATTTT
NA | TRBJ2-7 | NA | TRBV7-2 | CASIGSGLGGEQYF | TGTGCCAGTATAGGGAGCGGACTGGGGGGCGAGCAGTACTTC
TRBD1 | TRBJ2-1 | NA | TRBV29-1 | CSGARQGAYNEQFF | TGCAGCGGCGCCAGGCAGGGGGCCTACAATGAGCAGTTCTTC
NA | TRBJ1-4 | NA | TRBV18 | CASSLTGINEKLFF | TGTGCCAGCTCACTAACCGGTATTAATGAAAAACTGTTTTTT
TRBD1 | TRBJ2-3 | NA | TRBV9 | CASSVEGASTDTQYF | TGTGCCAGCAGCGTAGAGGGGGCTAGCACAGATACGCAGTATTTT
NA | TRBJ2-3 | NA | TRBV7-9 | CASSHPDEGADTQYF | TGTGCCAGCAGCCACCCCGACGAGGGGGCAGATACGCAGTATTTT
NA | TRBJ1-4 | NA | TRBV7-6 | CASSLSAGTVLATNEKLFF | TGTGCCAGCAGCCTAAGCGCGGGGACGGTCCTTGCAACTAATGAAAAACTGTTTTTT
TRBD1 | TRBJ1-4 | NA | TRBV2 | CASSGGTGDEKLFF | TGTGCCAGCAGCGGGGGGACAGGGGATGAAAAACTGTTTTTT
NA | TRBJ2-5 | few | TRBV14 | CASSQEASRGPETQYF | TGTGCCAGCAGCCAAGAGGCCAGCCGGGGACCAGAGACCCAGTACTTC
TRBD1 | TRBJ2-7 | once | TRBV7-9 | CASSSMDRGHNYEQYF | TGTGCCAGCAGCTCCATGGACAGGGGTCACAACTACGAGCAGTACTTC
NA | TRBJ2-1 | NA | TRBV27 | CASSFQLGRGNNEQFF | TGTGCCAGCAGTTTCCAACTGGGGCGGGGAAACAATGAGCAGTTCTTC
TRBD2 | TRBJ2-1 | many | TRBV29-1 | CSVEEGRAGGPYNEQFF | TGCAGCGTTGAAGAAGGGCGAGCGGGAGGGCCCTACAATGAGCAGTTCTTC
NA | TRBJ2-1 | NA | TRBV5-4 | CASSSGLALDNEQFF | TGTGCCAGCAGCTCAGGTCTCGCTCTAGACAATGAGCAGTTCTTC
NA | TRBJ2-7 | NA | TRBV27 | CASSLQGTPYEQYF | TGTGCCAGCAGTTTGCAGGGGACGCCCTACGAGCAGTACTTC
NA | TRBJ2-7 | NA | TRBV28 | CASSKSYEQYF | TGTGCCAGCAGCAAAAGCTACGAGCAGTACTTC
NA | TRBJ2-5 | NA | TRBV7-9 | CASSPPVRDQETQYF | TGTGCCAGCAGCCCACCGGTACGGGACCAAGAGACCCAGTACTTC
NA | TRBJ2-7 | NA | TRBV9 | CASSPSDMPSYEQYF | TGTGCCAGCAGCCCATCGGACATGCCCTCCTACGAGCAGTACTTC
NA | TRBJ1-1 | NA | TRBV30 | CAWSVGNTEAFF | TGTGCCTGGAGTGTTGGCAACACTGAAGCTTTCTTT
TRBD1 | TRBJ2-1 | NA | TRBV11-2 | CASSSRAQGAHNEQFF | TGTGCCAGCAGCTCTAGAGCCCAGGGGGCGCACAATGAGCAGTTCTTC
NA | TRBJ2-1 | NA | TRBV27 | CASSGLSGEQFF | TGTGCCAGCAGTGGGCTTTCGGGTGAGCAGTTCTTC
TRBD1 | TRBJ1-1 | NA | TRBV2 | CASLQGIAEAFF | TGTGCCAGCTTACAGGGGATAGCTGAAGCTTTCTTT
NA | TRBJ2-7 | NA | TRBV7-9 | CASSLDYTYEQYF | TGTGCCAGCAGCTTAGACTACACCTACGAGCAGTACTTC
TRBD1 | TRBJ2-7 | NA | TRBV5-6 | CASSLRGPYEQYF | TGTGCCAGCAGCTTAAGGGGGCCCTACGAGCAGTACTTC
NA | TRBJ1-2 | NA | TRBV9 | CASSVVGGGYTF | TGTGCCAGCAGCGTAGTGGGGGGCGGCTACACCTTC
NA | TRBJ2-7 | NA | TRBV5-4 | CASSLEGGPTYEQYF | TGTGCCAGCAGCTTGGAAGGGGGGCCAACCTACGAGCAGTACTTC
NA | TRBJ2-1 | NA | TRBV6-5 | CASNRLADSYNEQFF | TGTGCCAGCAATAGGTTAGCGGACTCCTACAATGAGCAGTTCTTC
NA | TRBJ2-5 | NA | TRBV5-8 | CASSLPGVQERTQYF | TGTGCCAGCAGCTTACCGGGAGTCCAAGAACGGACCCAGTACTTC
NA | TRBJ2-1 | NA | TRBV7-2 | CASSLLTPYNEQFF | TGTGCCAGCAGCTTACTGACCCCCTACAATGAGCAGTTCTTC
NA | TRBJ2-1 | NA | TRBV27 | CASSFSTYNEQFF | TGTGCCAGCAGTTTTTCCACCTACAATGAGCAGTTCTTC
TRBD2 | TRBJ2-7 | NA | TRBV7-6 | CASLLAGRSYEQYF | TGTGCCAGCCTTCTAGCGGGACGCTCCTACGAGCAGTACTTC
NA | TRBJ2-2 | NA | TRBV5-4 | CASYLSTGELFF | TGTGCCAGCTATTTGTCCACCGGGGAGCTGTTTTTT
NA | TRBJ1-1 | NA | TRBV27 | CASRVSAVTEAFF | TGTGCCAGCAGGGTAAGTGCGGTCACTGAAGCTTTCTTT
NA | TRBJ1-2 | NA | TRBV7-9 | CASSFTLGDYGYTF | TGTGCCAGCAGCTTTACGCTTGGGGACTATGGCTACACCTTC